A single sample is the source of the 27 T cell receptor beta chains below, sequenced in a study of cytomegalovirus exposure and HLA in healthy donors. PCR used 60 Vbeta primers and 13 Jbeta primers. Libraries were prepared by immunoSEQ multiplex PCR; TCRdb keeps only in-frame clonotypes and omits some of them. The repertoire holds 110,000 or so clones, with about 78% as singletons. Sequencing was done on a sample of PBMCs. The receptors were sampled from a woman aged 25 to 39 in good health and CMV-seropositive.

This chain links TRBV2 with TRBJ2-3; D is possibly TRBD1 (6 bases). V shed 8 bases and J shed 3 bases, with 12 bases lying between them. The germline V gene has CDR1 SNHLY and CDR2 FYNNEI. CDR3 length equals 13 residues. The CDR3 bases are TGTGCCAGCGACAGGTCAGGGACAGATACGCAGTATTTT. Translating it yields CASDRSGTDTQYF.

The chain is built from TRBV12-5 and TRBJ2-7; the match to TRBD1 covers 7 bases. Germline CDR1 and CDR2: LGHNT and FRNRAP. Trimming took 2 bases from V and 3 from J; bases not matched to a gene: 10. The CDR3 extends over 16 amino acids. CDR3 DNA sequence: TGTGCTAGTGGTTTGATATCACAGGGGAAGGTCTACGAGCAGTACTTC. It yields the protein CASGLISQGKVYEQYF.

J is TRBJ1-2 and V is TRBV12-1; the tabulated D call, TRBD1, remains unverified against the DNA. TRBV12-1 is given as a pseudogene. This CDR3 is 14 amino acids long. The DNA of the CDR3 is TGTGCCAGCAGCTTTGGACAGGGTGGGTCTGGCTACACCTTC. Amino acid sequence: CASSFGQGGSGYTF.

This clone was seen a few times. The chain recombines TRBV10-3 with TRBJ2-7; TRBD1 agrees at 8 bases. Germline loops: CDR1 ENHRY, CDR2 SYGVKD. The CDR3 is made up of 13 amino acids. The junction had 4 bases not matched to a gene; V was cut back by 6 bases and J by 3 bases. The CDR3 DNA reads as TGTGCCATCAGGGAGACAGGGGACTACGAGCAGTACTTC. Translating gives CAIRETGDYEQYF.

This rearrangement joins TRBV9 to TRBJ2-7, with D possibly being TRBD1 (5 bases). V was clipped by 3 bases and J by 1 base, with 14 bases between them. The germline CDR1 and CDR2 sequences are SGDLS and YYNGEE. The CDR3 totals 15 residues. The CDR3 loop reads CASSARQGVSYEQYF. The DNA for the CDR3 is TGTGCCAGCAGCGCTAGACAAGGGGTTTCCTACGAGCAGTACTTC.

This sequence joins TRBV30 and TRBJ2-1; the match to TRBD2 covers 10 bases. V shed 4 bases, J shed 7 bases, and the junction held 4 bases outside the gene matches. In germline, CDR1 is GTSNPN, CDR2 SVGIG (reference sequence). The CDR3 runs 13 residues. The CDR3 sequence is CAWTSGSDNEQFF. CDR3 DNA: TGTGCCTGGACTAGCGGGAGTGATAATGAGCAGTTCTTC.

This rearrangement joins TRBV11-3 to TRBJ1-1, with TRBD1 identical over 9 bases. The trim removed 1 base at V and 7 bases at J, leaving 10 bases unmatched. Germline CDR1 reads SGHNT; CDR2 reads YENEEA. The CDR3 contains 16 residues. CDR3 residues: CASSLGVLTGGGEAFF. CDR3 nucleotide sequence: TGTGCCAGCAGCTTAGGGGTCCTGACAGGGGGAGGTGAAGCTTTCTTT.

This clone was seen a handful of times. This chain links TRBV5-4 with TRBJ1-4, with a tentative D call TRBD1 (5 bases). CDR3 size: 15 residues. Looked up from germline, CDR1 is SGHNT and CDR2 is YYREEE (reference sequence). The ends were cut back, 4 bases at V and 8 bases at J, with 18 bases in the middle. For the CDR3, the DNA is TGTGCCAGCAGCCAGACCGGGACGGCGGGGGAAAAACTGTTTTTT. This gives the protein CASSQTGTAGEKLFF.

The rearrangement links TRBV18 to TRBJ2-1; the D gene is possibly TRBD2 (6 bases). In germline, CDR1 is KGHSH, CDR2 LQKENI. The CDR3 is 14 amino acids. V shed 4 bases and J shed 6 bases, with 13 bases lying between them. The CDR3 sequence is CASSLGGTPNEQFF. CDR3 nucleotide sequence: TGTGCCAGCTCACTCGGCGGGACCCCCAATGAGCAGTTCTTC.

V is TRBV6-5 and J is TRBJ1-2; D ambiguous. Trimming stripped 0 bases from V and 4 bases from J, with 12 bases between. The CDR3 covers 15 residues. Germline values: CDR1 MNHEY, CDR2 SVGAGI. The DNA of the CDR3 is TGTGCCAGCAGTTACTCGGTTGCAGTTTCCTATGGCTACACCTTC. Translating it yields CASSYSVAVSYGYTF.

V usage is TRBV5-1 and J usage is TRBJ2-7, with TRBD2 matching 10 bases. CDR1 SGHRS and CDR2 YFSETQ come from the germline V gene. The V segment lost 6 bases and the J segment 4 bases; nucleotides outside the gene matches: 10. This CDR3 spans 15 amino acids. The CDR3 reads CASTPIPGLAYEQYF. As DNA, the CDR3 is TGCGCCAGCACCCCGATACCGGGACTAGCGTACGAGCAGTACTTC. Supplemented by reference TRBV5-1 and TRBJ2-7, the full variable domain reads KAGVTQTPRYLIKTRGQQVTLSCSPISGHRSVSWYQQTPGQGLQFLFEYFSETQRNKGNFPGRFSGRQFSNSRSEMNVSTLELGDSALYLCASTPIPGLAYEQYFGPGTRLTVT.

The CDR3 protein is CASSEVRGTEAFF. Here the CDR3 DNA reads TGTGCCAGCAGTGAAGTACGGGGCACTGAAGCTTTCTTT. The chain employs TRBV25-1 and TRBJ1-1; no reliable D call. Trimming left V 2 bases short and J 4 bases short, with 8 bases between. The CDR3 loop spans 13 amino acids. CDR1 MGHDK and CDR2 SYGVNS come from the germline V gene. Variable domain in full (rest from reference TRBV25-1 and TRBJ1-1): EADIYQTPRYLVIGTGKKITLECSQTMGHDKMYWYQQDPGMELHLIHYSYGVNSTEKGDLSSESTVSRIRTEHFPLTLESARPSHTSQYLCASSEVRGTEAFFGQGTRLTVV.

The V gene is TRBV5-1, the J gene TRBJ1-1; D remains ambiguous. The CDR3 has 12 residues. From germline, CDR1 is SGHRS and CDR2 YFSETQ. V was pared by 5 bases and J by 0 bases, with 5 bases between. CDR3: CASREMNTEAFF. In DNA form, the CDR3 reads TGCGCCAGCAGAGAGATGAACACTGAAGCTTTCTTT.

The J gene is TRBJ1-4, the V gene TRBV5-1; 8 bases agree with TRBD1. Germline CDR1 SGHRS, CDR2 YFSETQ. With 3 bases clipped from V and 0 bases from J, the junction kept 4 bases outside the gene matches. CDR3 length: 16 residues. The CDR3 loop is CASSSDRGATNEKLFF. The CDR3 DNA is TGCGCCAGCAGCTCCGACAGGGGTGCAACTAATGAAAAACTGTTTTTT. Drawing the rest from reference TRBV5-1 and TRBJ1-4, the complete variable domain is KAGVTQTPRYLIKTRGQQVTLSCSPISGHRSVSWYQQTPGQGLQFLFEYFSETQRNKGNFPGRFSGRQFSNSRSEMNVSTLELGDSALYLCASSSDRGATNEKLFFGSGTQLSVL.

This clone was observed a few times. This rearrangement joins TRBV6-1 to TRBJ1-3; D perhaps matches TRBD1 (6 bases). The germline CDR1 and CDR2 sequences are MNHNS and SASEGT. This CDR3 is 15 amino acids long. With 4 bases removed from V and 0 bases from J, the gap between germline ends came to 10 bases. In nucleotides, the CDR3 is TGTGCCAGCAGTGGACAGGCCAGCTCTGGAAACACCATATATTTT. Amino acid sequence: CASSGQASSGNTIYF.

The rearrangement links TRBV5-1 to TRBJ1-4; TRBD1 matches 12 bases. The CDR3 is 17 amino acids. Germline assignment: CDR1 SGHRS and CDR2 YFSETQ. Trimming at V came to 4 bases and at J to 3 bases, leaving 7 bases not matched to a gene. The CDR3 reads CASSPGTGGLSNEKLFF. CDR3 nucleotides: TGCGCCAGCAGCCCAGGGACAGGGGGCTTATCTAATGAAAAACTGTTTTTT.

Written as DNA, the CDR3 is TGTGCCAGCAGTGACCTAGGTAGCGGGAGAACGTACGAGCAGTACTTC. It translates to CASSDLGSGRTYEQYF. The J gene is TRBJ2-7, the V gene TRBV6-1; 9 nucleotides align to TRBD2. CDR3 length: 16 residues. Per germline, CDR1 MNHNS and CDR2 SASEGT. J gave up 4 bases and V 3 bases, and 10 bases lay outside the gene matches.

The CDR3 region is CASKEAGVNEQYF. The CDR3 DNA sequence: TGTGCCAGCAAGGAGGCAGGGGTGAACGAGCAGTACTTC. This chain connects TRBV25-1 to TRBJ2-5; D is possibly TRBD1 (6 bases). TRBJ2-7 matches the DNA end more closely, so the J call is doubtful. From germline, CDR1 is MGHDK and CDR2 SYGVNS. This CDR3 region has 13 residues.

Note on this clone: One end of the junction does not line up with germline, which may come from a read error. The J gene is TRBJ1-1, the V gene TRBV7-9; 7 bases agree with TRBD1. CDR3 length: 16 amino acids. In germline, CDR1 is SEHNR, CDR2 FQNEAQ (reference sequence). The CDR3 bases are TGTTCCAGCAGCTTAGTGGGGGACAGCCTGAACACTGAAGCTTTCTTT. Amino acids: CSSSLVGDSLNTEAFF.

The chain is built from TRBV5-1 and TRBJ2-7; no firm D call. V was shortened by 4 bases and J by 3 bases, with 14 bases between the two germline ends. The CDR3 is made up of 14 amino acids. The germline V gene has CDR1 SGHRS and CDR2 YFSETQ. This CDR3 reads CASSPGDANYEQYF. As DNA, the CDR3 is TGCGCCAGCAGCCCGGGTGACGCCAACTACGAGCAGTACTTC.

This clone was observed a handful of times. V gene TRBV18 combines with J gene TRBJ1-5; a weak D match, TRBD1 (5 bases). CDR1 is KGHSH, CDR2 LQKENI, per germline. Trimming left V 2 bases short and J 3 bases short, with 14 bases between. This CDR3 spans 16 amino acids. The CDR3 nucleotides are TGTGCCAGCTCACCAAGGGCAGGGCCACTCAATCAGCCCCAGCATTTT. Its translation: CASSPRAGPLNQPQHF.

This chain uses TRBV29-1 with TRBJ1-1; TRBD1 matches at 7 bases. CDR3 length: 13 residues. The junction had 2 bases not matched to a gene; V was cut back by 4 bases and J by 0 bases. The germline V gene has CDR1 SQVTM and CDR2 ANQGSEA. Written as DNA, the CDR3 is TGCAGCGTTGGGGGACAGTTGAACACTGAAGCTTTCTTT. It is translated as CSVGGQLNTEAFF. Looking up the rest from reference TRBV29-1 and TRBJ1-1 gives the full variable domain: SAVISQKPSRDICQRGTSLTIQCQVDSQVTMMFWYRQQPGQSLTLIATANQGSEATYESGFVIDKFPISRPNLTFSTLTVSNMSPEDSSIYLCSVGGQLNTEAFFGQGTRLTVV.

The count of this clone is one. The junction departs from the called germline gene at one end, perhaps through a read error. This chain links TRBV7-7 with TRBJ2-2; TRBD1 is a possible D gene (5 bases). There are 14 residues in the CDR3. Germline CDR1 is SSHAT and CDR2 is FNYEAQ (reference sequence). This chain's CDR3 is CASSTDRNTGELFF. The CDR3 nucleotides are TGTGCTAGCAGCACCGACAGGAACACCGGGGAGCTGTTTTTT.

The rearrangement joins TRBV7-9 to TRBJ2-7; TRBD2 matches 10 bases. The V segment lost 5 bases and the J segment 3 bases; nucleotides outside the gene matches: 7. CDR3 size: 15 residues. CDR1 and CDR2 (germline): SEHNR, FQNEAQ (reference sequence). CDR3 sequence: CASSPVSGRGYEQYF. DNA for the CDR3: TGTGCCAGCAGCCCGGTCAGCGGGAGGGGCTACGAGCAGTACTTC.

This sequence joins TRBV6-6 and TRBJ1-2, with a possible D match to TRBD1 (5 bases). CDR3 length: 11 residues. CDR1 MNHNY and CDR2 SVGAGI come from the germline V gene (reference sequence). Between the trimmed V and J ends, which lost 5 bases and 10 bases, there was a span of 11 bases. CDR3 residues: CASSADTDYTF. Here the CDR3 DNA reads TGTGCCAGCAGTGCGGACACGGACTACACCTTC.

The CDR3 loop reads CASSITGQETQYF. In DNA form, the CDR3 reads TGTGCCAGCAGTATCACAGGACAAGAGACCCAGTACTTC. This rearrangement joins TRBV7-9 to TRBJ2-5, with D possibly matching TRBD1 (5 bases). Germline V lookup: CDR1 SEHNR, CDR2 FQNEAQ (reference sequence). CDR3 length: 13 residues. The V end was cut by 6 bases, the J end by 2 bases, with 10 bases between.

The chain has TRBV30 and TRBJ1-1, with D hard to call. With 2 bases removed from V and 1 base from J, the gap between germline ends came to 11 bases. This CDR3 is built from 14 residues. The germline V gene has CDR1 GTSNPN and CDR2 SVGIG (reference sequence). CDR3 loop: CAWSWAQTNTEAFF. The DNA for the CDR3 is TGTGCCTGGAGTTGGGCTCAGACGAACACTGAAGCTTTCTTT.